This T cell receptor (beta chain) was sequenced during a study of read filtering for tumor transcriptome and immune sequencing. The CDR3 is 14 residues long. Germline values: CDR1 ENHRY, CDR2 SYGVKD. On this clonotype: A much larger clone sits a single nucleotide away, making a read error possible.

Molecular barcoded adaptors covering alpha/delta and beta/gamma chains were used on approximately 440 ng RNA. TCRdb used MiXCR to reprocess the reads, holding one entry per CDR3 protein. The table shows more than 100,000 distinct CDR3 sequences, with over 10% occurring only once. The chain has TRBV10-3 and TRBJ2-5; D is perhaps TRBD2 (5 bases). The clonotype was recovered from a donor at least 40 years old with multiple myeloma. Sequencing input: a population of CD138-negative cells sorted from bone marrow. In DNA form, the CDR3 reads TGTGTCATCAGTGAGAATTGGGAGAAAGAGACCCAGTACTTC. As protein: CVISENWEKETQYF.